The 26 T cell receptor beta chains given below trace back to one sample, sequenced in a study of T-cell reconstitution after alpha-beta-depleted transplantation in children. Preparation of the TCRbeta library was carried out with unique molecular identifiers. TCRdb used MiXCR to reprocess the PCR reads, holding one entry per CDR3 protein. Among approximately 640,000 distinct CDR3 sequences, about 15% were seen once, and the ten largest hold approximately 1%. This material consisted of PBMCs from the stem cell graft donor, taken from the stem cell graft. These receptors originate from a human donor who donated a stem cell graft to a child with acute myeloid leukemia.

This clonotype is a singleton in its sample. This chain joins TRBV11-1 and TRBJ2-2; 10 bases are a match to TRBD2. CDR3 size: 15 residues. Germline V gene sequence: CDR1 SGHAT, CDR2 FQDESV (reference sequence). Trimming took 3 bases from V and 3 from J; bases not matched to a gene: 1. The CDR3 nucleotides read TGTGCCAGCAGCTTTGGACTAGCGGACACCGGGGAGCTGTTTTTT. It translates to CASSFGLADTGELFF. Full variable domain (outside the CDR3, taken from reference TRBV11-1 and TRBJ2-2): EAEVAQSPRYKITEKSQAVAFWCDPISGHATLYWYRQILGQGPELLVQFQDESVVDDSQLPKDRFSAERLKGVDSTLKIQPAELGDSAMYLCASSFGLADTGELFFGEGSRLTVL.

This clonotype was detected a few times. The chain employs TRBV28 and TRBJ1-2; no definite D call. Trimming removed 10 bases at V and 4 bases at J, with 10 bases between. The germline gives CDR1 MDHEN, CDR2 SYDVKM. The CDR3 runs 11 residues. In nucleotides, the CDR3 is TGTGCCACTCGACTTTCCTATGGCTACACCTTC. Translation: CATRLSYGYTF.

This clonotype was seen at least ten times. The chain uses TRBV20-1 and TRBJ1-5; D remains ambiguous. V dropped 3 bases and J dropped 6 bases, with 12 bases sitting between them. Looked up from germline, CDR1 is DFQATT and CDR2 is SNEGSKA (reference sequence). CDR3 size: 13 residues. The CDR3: CSASRRSGQPQHF. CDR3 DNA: TGCAGTGCTAGTCGCCGTTCGGGTCAGCCCCAGCATTTT.

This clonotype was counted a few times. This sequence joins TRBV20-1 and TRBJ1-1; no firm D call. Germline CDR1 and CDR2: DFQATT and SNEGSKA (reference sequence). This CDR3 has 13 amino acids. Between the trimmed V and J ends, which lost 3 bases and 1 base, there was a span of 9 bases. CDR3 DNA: TGCAGTGCTAGGTGGGCAGGGAACACTGAAGCTTTCTTT. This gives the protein CSARWAGNTEAFF.

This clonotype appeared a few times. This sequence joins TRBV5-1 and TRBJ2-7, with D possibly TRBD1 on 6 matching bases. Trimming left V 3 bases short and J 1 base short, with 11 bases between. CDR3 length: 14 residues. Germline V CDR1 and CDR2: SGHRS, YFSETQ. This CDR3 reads CASSSRQASYEQYF. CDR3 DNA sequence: TGCGCCAGCAGCTCACGACAGGCTTCCTACGAGCAGTACTTC.

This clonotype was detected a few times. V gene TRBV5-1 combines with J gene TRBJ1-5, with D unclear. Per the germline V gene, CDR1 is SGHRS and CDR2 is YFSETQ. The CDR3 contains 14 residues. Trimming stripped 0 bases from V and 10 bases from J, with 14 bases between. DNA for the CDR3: TGCGCCAGCAGCTTGGGACAAGACGTCCGACCCCAGCATTTT. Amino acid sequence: CASSLGQDVRPQHF. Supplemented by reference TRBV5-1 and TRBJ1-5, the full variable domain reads KAGVTQTPRYLIKTRGQQVTLSCSPISGHRSVSWYQQTPGQGLQFLFEYFSETQRNKGNFPGRFSGRQFSNSRSEMNVSTLELGDSALYLCASSLGQDVRPQHFGDGTRLSIL.

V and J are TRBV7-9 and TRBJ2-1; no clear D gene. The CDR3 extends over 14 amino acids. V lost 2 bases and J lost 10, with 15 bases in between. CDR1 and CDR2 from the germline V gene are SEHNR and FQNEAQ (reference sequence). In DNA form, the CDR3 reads TGTGCCAGCAGCTTAACTCTCCTCTCTGGAGAGCAGTTCTTC. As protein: CASSLTLLSGEQFF.

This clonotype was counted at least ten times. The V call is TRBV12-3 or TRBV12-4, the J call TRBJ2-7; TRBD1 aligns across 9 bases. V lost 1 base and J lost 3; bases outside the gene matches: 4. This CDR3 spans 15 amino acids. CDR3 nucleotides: TGTGCCAGCAGTTTAGGACAGGGGGAAGTCTACGAGCAGTACGTC. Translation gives CASSLGQGEVYEQYV.

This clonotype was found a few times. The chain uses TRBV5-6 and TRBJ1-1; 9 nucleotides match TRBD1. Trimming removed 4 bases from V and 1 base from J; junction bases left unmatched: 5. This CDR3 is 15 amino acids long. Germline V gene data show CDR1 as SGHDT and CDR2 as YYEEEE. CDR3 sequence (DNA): TGTGCCAGCAGCGTCCGGGGACAGGGGAACACTGAAGCTTTCTTT. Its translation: CASSVRGQGNTEAFF.

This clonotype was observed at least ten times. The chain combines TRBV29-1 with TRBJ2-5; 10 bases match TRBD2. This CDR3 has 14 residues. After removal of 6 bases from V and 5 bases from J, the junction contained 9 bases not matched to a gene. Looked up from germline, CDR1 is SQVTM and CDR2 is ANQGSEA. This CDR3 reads CSVTLAGARETQYF. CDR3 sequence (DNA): TGCAGCGTCACCCTAGCGGGGGCTAGGGAGACCCAGTACTTC. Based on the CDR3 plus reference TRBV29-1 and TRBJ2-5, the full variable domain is SAVISQKPSRDICQRGTSLTIQCQVDSQVTMMFWYRQQPGQSLTLIATANQGSEATYESGFVIDKFPISRPNLTFSTLTVSNMSPEDSSIYLCSVTLAGARETQYFGPGTRLLVL.

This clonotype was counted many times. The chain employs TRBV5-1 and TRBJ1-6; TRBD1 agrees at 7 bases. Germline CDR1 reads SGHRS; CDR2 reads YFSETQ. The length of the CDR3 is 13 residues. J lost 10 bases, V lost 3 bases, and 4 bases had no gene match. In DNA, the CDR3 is TGCGCCAGCAGCTGGGACAGTGGATCACCCCTCCACTTT. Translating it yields CASSWDSGSPLHF.

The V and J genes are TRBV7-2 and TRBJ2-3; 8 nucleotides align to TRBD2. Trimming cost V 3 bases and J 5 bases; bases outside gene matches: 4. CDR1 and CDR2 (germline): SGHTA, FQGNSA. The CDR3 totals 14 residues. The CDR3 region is CASSFAGGRDTQYF. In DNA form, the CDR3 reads TGTGCCAGCAGCTTTGCGGGGGGAAGAGATACGCAGTATTTT.

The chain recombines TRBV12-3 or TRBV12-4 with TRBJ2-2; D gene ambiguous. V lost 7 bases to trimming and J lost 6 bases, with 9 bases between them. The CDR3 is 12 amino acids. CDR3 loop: CASTRTPGELFF. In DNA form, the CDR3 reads TGTGCCAGCACCCGAACCCCCGGGGAGCTGTTTTTT.

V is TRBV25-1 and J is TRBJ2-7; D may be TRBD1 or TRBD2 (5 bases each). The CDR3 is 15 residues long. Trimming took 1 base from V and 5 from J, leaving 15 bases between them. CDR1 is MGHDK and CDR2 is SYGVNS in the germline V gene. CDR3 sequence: CASSEFGERGHEQYF. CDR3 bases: TGTGCCAGCAGTGAATTCGGAGAACGGGGCCACGAGCAGTACTTC.

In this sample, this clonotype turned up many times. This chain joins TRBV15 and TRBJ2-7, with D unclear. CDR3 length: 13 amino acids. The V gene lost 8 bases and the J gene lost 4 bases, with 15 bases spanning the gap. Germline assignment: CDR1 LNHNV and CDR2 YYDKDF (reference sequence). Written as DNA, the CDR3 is TGTGCCACCGGGTTTAACGACGGGTACGAGCAGTACTTC. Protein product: CATGFNDGYEQYF. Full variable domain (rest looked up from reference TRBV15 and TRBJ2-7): DAMVIQNPRYQVTQFGKPVTLSCSQTLNHNVMYWYQQKSSQAPKLLFHYYDKDFNNEADTPDNFQSRRPNTSFCFLDIRSPGLGDTAMYLCATGFNDGYEQYFGPGTRLTVT.

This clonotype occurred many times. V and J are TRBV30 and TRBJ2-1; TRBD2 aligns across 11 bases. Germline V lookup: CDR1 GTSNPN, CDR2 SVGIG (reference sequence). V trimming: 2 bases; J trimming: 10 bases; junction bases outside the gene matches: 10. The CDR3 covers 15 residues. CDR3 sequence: CAWSRLSGGAYEQFF. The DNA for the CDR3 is TGTGCCTGGAGTCGACTTAGCGGGGGGGCCTACGAGCAGTTCTTC. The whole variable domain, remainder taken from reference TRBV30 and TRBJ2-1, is SQTIHQWPATLVQPVGSPLSLECTVEGTSNPNLYWYRQAAGRGLQLLFYSVGIGQISSEVPQNLSASRPQDRQFILSSKKLLLSDSGFYLCAWSRLSGGAYEQFFGPGTRLTVL.

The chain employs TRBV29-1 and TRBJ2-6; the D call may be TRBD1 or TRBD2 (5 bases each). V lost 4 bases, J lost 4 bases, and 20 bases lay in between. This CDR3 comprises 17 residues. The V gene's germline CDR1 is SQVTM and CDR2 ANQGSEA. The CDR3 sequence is CSVGLTGSTRGANVLTF. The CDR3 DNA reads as TGCAGCGTTGGACTTACAGGCTCCACTAGAGGGGCCAACGTCCTGACTTTC.

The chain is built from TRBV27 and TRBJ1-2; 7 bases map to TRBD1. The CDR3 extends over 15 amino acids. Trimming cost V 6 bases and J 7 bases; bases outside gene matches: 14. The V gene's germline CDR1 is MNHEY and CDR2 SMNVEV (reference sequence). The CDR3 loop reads CASSQQKQGHGGYTF. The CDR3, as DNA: TGTGCCAGCAGCCAACAAAAACAGGGGCATGGTGGCTACACCTTC.

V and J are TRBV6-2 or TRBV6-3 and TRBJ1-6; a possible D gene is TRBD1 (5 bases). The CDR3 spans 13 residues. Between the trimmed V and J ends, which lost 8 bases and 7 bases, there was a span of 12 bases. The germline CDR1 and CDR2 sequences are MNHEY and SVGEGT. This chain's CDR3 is CASPQGENSPLHF. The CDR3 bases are TGTGCCAGCCCCCAGGGTGAGAATTCACCCCTCCACTTT.

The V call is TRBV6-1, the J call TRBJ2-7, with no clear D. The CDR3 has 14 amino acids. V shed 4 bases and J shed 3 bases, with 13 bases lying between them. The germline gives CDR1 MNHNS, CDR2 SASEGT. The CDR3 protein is CASSVQVVVYEQYF. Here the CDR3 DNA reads TGTGCCAGCAGTGTGCAGGTCGTGGTCTACGAGCAGTACTTC.

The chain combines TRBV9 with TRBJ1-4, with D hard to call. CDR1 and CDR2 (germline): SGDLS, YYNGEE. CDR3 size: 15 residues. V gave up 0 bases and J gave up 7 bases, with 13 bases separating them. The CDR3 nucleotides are TGTGCCAGCAGCGTAGACAACAGCTTTATTGAAAAACTGTTTTTT. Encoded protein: CASSVDNSFIEKLFF.

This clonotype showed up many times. The chain's CDR3 is CAISDWGAGRTNYGYTF. CDR3 bases: TGTGCCATCAGTGATTGGGGGGCAGGGAGAACGAACTATGGCTACACCTTC. The chain is built from TRBV10-3 and TRBJ1-2; D may be TRBD1 (6 bases). Germline V gene lookup returns CDR1 ENHRY and CDR2 SYGVKD. The germline V and J ends were trimmed by 3 bases and 2 bases, with 19 bases remaining between them. This CDR3 contains 17 residues.

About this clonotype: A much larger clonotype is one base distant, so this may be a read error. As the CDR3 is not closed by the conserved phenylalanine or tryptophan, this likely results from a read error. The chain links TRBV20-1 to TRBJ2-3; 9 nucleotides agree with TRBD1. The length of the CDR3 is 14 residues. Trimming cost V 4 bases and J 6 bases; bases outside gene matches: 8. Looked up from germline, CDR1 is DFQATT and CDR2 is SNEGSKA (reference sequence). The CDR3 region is CSAKGQGKPDTQYS. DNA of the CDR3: TGCAGTGCTAAGGGACAGGGTAAACCGGATACGCAGTATTCT.

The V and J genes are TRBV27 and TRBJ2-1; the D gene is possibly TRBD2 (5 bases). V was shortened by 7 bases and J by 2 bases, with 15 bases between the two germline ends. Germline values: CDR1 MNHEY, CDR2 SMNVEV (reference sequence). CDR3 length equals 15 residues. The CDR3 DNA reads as TGTGCCAGCAATCCCCGGGGAATTACCTACAATGAGCAGTTCTTC. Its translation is CASNPRGITYNEQFF.

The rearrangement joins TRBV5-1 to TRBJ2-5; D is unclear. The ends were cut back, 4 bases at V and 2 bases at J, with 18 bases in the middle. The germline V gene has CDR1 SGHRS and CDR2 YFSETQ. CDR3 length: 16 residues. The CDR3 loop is CASSLGGSGPQETQYF. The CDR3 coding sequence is TGCGCCAGCAGCCTTGGTGGCTCCGGGCCTCAAGAGACCCAGTACTTC.

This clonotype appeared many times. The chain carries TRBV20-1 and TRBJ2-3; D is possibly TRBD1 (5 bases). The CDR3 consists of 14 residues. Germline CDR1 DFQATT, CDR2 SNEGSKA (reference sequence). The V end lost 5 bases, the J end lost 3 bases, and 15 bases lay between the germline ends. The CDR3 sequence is CSAVSPSGTDTQYF. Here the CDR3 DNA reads TGCAGTGCTGTCTCGCCTTCAGGGACAGATACGCAGTATTTT.